Below, 20 T cell receptor beta chains from the same sample are listed, as sequenced in a study of blood T cell repertoires in COVID-19. Sequenced by immunoSEQ multiplex PCR; TCRdb stores in-frame clones only, minus some. The sample has approximately 280,000 clones; approximately 80% are singletons. The sample taken for sequencing was PBMCs or T cells enriched from blood (not recorded which). The receptors shown here come from a man aged 35 to 55 who had been exposed to COVID-19.

The CDR3 spells CATSAGTVNQPQHF. CDR3 sequence (DNA): TGTGCCACCTCGGCTGGGACAGTTAATCAGCCCCAGCATTTT. This chain uses TRBV24-1 with TRBJ1-5; 7 bases are a match to TRBD1. The V and J ends lost 9 bases and 4 bases, in that order; junction bases with no gene match: 8. The CDR3 contains 14 residues. From germline, CDR1 is KGHDR and CDR2 SFDVKD.

The V gene is TRBV3-1 (or the pseudogene TRBV3-2), the J gene TRBJ2-5; D is undetermined. The length of the CDR3 is 15 residues. Germline CDR1 is LGHDT and CDR2 is YNNKEL (reference sequence). V gave up 0 bases and J gave up 5 bases, with 13 bases separating them. The CDR3 is CASSQEFWSIETQYF. The CDR3 DNA follows: TGTGCCAGCAGCCAAGAATTTTGGAGTATTGAGACCCAGTACTTC.

The chain links TRBV18 to TRBJ1-2; D unresolved. The CDR3 is made up of 16 amino acids. Trimming left V 0 bases short and J 0 bases short, with 11 bases between. Per the germline V gene, CDR1 is KGHSH and CDR2 is LQKENI. As DNA, the CDR3 is TGTGCCAGCTCACCACCGACCCGGGAAACTAACTATGGCTACACCTTC. Encoded protein: CASSPPTRETNYGYTF.

The chain carries TRBV30 and TRBJ1-3; perhaps TRBD1 as D (5 bases). The CDR3 spans 15 residues. The germline V gene has CDR1 GTSNPN and CDR2 SVGIG (reference sequence). V was cut by 2 bases and J by 0 bases, with 11 bases left in between. Written as DNA, the CDR3 is TGTGCCTGGAGTACCACAGGTTCCTCTGGAAACACCATATATTTT. Translating it yields CAWSTTGSSGNTIYF.

This clone was detected only a few times. This rearrangement joins TRBV11-3 to TRBJ2-7, with TRBD2 matching over 10 bases. V was pared by 6 bases and J by 1 base, with 6 bases of the junction left unmatched. The CDR3 sequence is 15 residues long. CDR1 is SGHNT, CDR2 YENEEA, per germline. The CDR3 sequence: CASRPGLASSYEQYF. CDR3 bases: TGTGCCAGCAGACCGGGACTAGCGAGTTCCTACGAGCAGTACTTC.

This clone turned up a few times. The chain uses TRBV19 and TRBJ1-2; the match to TRBD1 covers 7 bases. J was trimmed by 2 bases and V by 5 bases; bases with no gene match: 2. The length of the CDR3 is 13 residues. Germline V lookup: CDR1 LNHDA, CDR2 SQIVND (reference sequence). The CDR3 spells CASSGTANYGYTF. In nucleotides, the CDR3 is TGTGCCAGTAGTGGGACAGCAAACTATGGCTACACCTTC.

The chain carries TRBV6-5 and TRBJ2-3; tentatively, D is TRBD2 (6 bases). The V end lost 7 bases, the J end lost 0 bases, and 14 bases lay between the germline ends. Germline V lookup: CDR1 MNHEY, CDR2 SVGAGI. The CDR3 consists of 15 residues. The CDR3 coding sequence is TGTGCCAGCAAGGGACTGCCGACTAGCACAGATACGCAGTATTTT. It specifies CASKGLPTSTDTQYF.

This CDR3 is CASSPPAWEMNTEAFF. Here the CDR3 DNA reads TGTGCCAGCTCACCACCTGCGTGGGAGATGAACACTGAAGCTTTCTTT. The genes are TRBV18 and TRBJ1-1; unclear D gene. The CDR3 runs 16 residues. Between the trimmed V and J ends, which lost 0 bases and 0 bases, there was a span of 11 bases. In germline, CDR1 is KGHSH, CDR2 LQKENI.

The table lists this clone with a few counts. This chain links TRBV29-1 with TRBJ1-1, with 7 bases lining up with TRBD1. V lost 5 bases, J lost 4 bases, and 10 bases stayed unmatched. The CDR3 covers 14 residues. From germline, CDR1 is SQVTM and CDR2 ANQGSEA. The CDR3 bases are TGCAGCGTTAGCAAAGGGGGCCCGAGCACTGAAGCTTTCTTT. Encoded protein: CSVSKGGPSTEAFF.

CDR3 in amino acids: CASSLFQGNEQFF. Written as DNA, the CDR3 is TGTGCCAGCAGTTTATTCCAGGGTAACGAGCAGTTCTTC. The V and J genes are TRBV27 and TRBJ2-1, with D maybe TRBD1 (5 bases). Trimming took off 1 base at V and 10 bases at J, with 11 bases between the two ends. The CDR3 is made up of 13 amino acids. The germline V gene has CDR1 MNHEY and CDR2 SMNVEV (reference sequence).

A note on this clone: A much larger clone differs by one base, so this may be a read error. The same CDR3 arises from other DNA sequences in this sample as well. As DNA, the CDR3 is TGTGCTAGTGGTTCTTATCAGCCCCAGCATTTT. This sequence encodes CASGSYQPQHF. This chain joins TRBV12-5 and TRBJ1-5, with unresolved D. V lost 4 bases and J lost 5, with 3 bases in between. This CDR3 spans 11 amino acids. Per the germline V gene, CDR1 is LGHNT and CDR2 is FRNRAP. The variable domain in full, completed from reference TRBV12-5 and TRBJ1-5, reads DARVTQTPRHKVTEMGQEVTMRCQPILGHNTVFWYRQTMMQGLELLAYFRNRAPLDDSGMPKDRFSAEMPDATLATLKIQPSEPRDSAVYFCASGSYQPQHFGDGTRLSIL.

The chain carries TRBV25-1 and TRBJ1-2; 7 bases match TRBD1. With V trimmed by 3 bases and J by 6 bases, 7 bases remained unmatched. Germline CDR1 and CDR2: MGHDK and SYGVNS. This CDR3 contains 14 residues. The CDR3 loop is CASSDSTGRNGYTF. For the CDR3, the DNA is TGTGCCAGCAGTGATTCGACAGGGAGGAATGGCTACACCTTC.

This clone has a handful of counts. The chain combines TRBV28 with TRBJ2-6; maybe TRBD1 (6 bases). Trimming removed 6 bases at V and 3 bases at J, with 15 bases between. The length of the CDR3 is 16 residues. Germline-derived CDR1 and CDR2 are MDHEN and SYDVKM. CDR3 sequence (DNA): TGTGCCAGCAGCCCAACCACAGGGAGTGGGGCCAACGTCCTGACTTTC. This sequence encodes CASSPTTGSGANVLTF.

The rearrangement joins TRBV27 to TRBJ2-1; D not resolved. This CDR3 spans 12 amino acids. The germline V gene encodes CDR1 MNHEY and CDR2 SMNVEV (reference sequence). V lost 8 bases and J lost 0, with 5 bases in between. CDR3 region: CASLSSYNEQFF. CDR3 sequence (DNA): TGTGCCAGCCTAAGCTCCTACAATGAGCAGTTCTTC.

The V call is TRBV14, the J call TRBJ1-4, with 10 bases fitting TRBD1. Looked up from germline, CDR1 is SGHDN and CDR2 is FVKESK. V lost 4 bases to trimming and J lost 7 bases; unmatched junction nucleotides: 3. The CDR3 is 14 amino acids. The CDR3 region is CASSPRQGAEKLFF. In nucleotides, the CDR3 is TGTGCCAGCAGCCCCCGACAGGGGGCTGAAAAACTGTTTTTT.

The chain employs TRBV11-2 and TRBJ2-7; no definite D call. The CDR3 is 16 residues long. V lost 3 bases and J 0 bases, leaving 15 bases between the germline ends. CDR1 is SGHAT and CDR2 is FQNNGV in the germline V gene. The CDR3 here is CASSFLAGVGSYEQYF. For the CDR3, the DNA is TGTGCCAGCAGCTTTCTTGCAGGCGTAGGCTCCTACGAGCAGTACTTC. Supplemented by reference TRBV11-2 and TRBJ2-7, the full variable domain reads EAGVAQSPRYKIIEKRQSVAFWCNPISGHATLYWYQQILGQGPKLLIQFQNNGVVDDSQLPKDRFSAERLKGVDSTLKIQPAKLEDSAVYLCASSFLAGVGSYEQYFGPGTRLTVT.

This chain uses TRBV27 with TRBJ2-2; TRBD1 agrees at 8 bases. The CDR3 contains 15 residues. The germline V gene encodes CDR1 MNHEY and CDR2 SMNVEV (reference sequence). Trimming cost V 8 bases and J 1 base; bases outside gene matches: 6. Here the CDR3 DNA reads TGTGCCAGCCTAAATGACAGGGGGAACACCGGGGAGCTGTTTTTT. Translating it yields CASLNDRGNTGELFF.

This chain connects TRBV5-1 to TRBJ1-4; D may be TRBD1 (5 bases). This CDR3 contains 14 residues. Germline V gives CDR1 SGHRS, CDR2 YFSETQ. Trimming removed 3 bases at V and 5 bases at J, with 11 bases between. This CDR3 is CASSSRDLNEKLFF. CDR3 in DNA: TGCGCCAGCAGCTCCCGGGACTTAAATGAAAAACTGTTTTTT.

V gene TRBV11-3 combines with J gene TRBJ2-7; no reliable D call. This CDR3 is built from 15 residues. Germline CDR1 reads SGHNT; CDR2 reads YENEEA. V was pared by 0 bases and J by 2 bases, with 11 bases between. The CDR3 here is CASSLEGRGPYEQYF. CDR3 coding DNA: TGTGCCAGCAGCTTAGAGGGTCGAGGCCCCTACGAGCAGTACTTC.

The CDR3 DNA sequence: TGTGCCATCAACCAACTAGTCAGCAATGAGCAGTTCTTC. The encoded protein is CAINQLVSNEQFF. The gene calls are TRBV10-3 and TRBJ2-1; D is possibly TRBD2 (5 bases). The CDR3 sequence is 13 residues long. Germline lookup yields CDR1 ENHRY and CDR2 SYGVKD. Trimming pared 7 bases from V and 6 bases from J, leaving 13 bases between.